Sequencing of this T cell receptor beta chain was carried out in a study of T cells in Graves' hyperthyroidism and ophthalmopathy. Study-wide findings and caveats: Most thyroid clonotypes expanded above 0.001 were also detected in blood.

V was shortened by 3 bases and J by 0 bases, with 17 bases between the two germline ends. CDR3 length: 17 amino acids. CDR1 and CDR2 from the germline V gene are SEHNR and FQNEAQ (reference sequence). Exclusion of a patient resulted from uncontrolled infection, other autoimmune disease, pregnancy or lactation. This clonotype turned up a few times. Its specificity is unknown. Template material for amplifying TCR beta CDR3 regions consisted of RNA transcripts. With the HTBI primer set, the TCR CDR3 went through a first round of RT-PCR. TCRdb recomputed calls from the multiplex PCR reads with MiXCR, one row per CDR3 protein. The repertoire holds around 420,000 distinct CDR3 sequences, with 15% to 19% as singletons.

Material: blood. The sequence was obtained from a woman aged 18-35 years with Graves' hyperthyroidism. V is TRBV7-9 and J is TRBJ1-1; weak D call: TRBD1 (5 bases). CDR3 region: CASSLGFLRGMNTEAFF. Here the CDR3 DNA reads TGTGCCAGCAGCTTGGGATTCCTAAGGGGAATGAACACTGAAGCTTTCTTT.